Detailed here is one T cell receptor (beta chain). In its sample, this clonotype was seen many times. Its antigen has not been determined. Base qualities are missing; no much larger clone stands one base away. The time point label on this specimen signifies: five sample-tagged time points from pre-transplant (day -1) to day 368 post-transplant, pooled. PBMC were thawed and then stimulated for around 11 hours with a CMV IE-1 overlapping peptide library, with no transport inhibitors added. After being thawed and rested overnight, the cells were stimulated in R10 medium along with CD28/CD49d costimulation. The IE-1 peptide library was made up of 15-amino-acid peptides with 11-amino-acid overlaps. Samples from each time point were barcoded using BD Single-Cell Multiplexing Kit Sample Tags, then pooled and stained with sorting antibodies plus oligo-conjugated anti-CD45RA. A BD FACSAria III was used to sort CMV-responsive CD8+CD137+ and CD4+CD154+ T cells at 4-way purity. Blood samples were drawn into EDTA vacutainers and processed by Ficoll gradient within 1-24 hours.

Counted from cysteine to phenylalanine, this CDR3 has 21 amino acids. Only the CDR3 part of the read is kept: 63 bases, read in frame from the first base. CDR1 and CDR2, per the germline V gene, are MNHEY and SVGAGI. Germline trimming amounts to 8 bases on V and 6 bases on J, with 33 as the count of junction bases outside the gene matches. Library preparation used single-cell sequencing. Sequencer: Illumina NovaSeq 6000. The BD Rhapsody Targeted mRNA and AbSeq Reagent Kit, in a microwell format, was used for cell capture and library preparation. Libraries were prepared to cover TCR, sample tags, AbSeq, and targeted mRNA from the Human T-Cell Expression Panel plus custom TOX and TOX2 primers. An Illumina NovaSeq was used to sequence the libraries. The authors processed their data as follows. The analysis covered around 10,000 cells in total, of which 7,000 to 8,500 were CD8 T cells and around 4,900 were CD8 T cells with an identifiable TCR CDR3. Raw data were processed with the BD Rhapsody Targeted Analysis Pipeline with V(D)J processing on the Seven Bridges Genomics platform. Quality control, Sample Tag demultiplexing with Lex-BDSMK, clone identification with VDJ Explorer, and Seurat clustering were performed in SeqGeq 1.6.0. Clones making up <1% of CD8 T cells were classified as non-expanded, and clones making up >2.5% of the sample were classified as clonal expansions. TCRdb ran its own pipeline on the public reads, namely fastp trimming at Q25 and MiXCR clone calling, and kept in-frame beta chains. Rows with one shared CDR3 protein collapse into an entry with the most common genes and DNA. V and J calls and clone size were set by TCRdb, not the authors. The sample data list 20,000 to 25,000 distinct CDR3 sequences, and about a third of these were observed just once. The top ten clones comprise 20% to 30% of the sample.

This sample was taken from a study of immune aging and cytomegalovirus after organ transplant (dated by TCRdb to the early 2020s). For the study in its entirety: Every transplant recipient was given three-drug immunosuppression consisting of prednisone, tacrolimus, and mycophenolate.

The study at large found these results: Large clones contained a higher proportion of TEMRA cells, and the seven largest clones (1904 cells) acquired aged and TEMRA cells while losing TCM cells. Since the sequencing data did not include a CD57 measurement, a conservative gene-based definition of aging was used in its place. Aged-phenotype cells increased post-transplant regardless of clone size, earlier in large clones (days 200-264) than small clones, following viremia.

The sample was CMV peptide-activated CD4+ and CD8+ T cells sorted from blood, taken at five time points, pooled. This sample's cell subset or site label indicates: sorted CD8+CD137+ and CD4+CD154+ T cells after roughly 12 h CMV IE-1 peptide stimulation. The receptor's source is a female donor who had a heart transplant and CMV viremia. This receptor chain uses TRBV6-5 and TRBJ1-2; 7 bases in the middle match TRBD1. CDR3 reads: CASRPVSRVRGFLKFWNGYTF. The nucleotides read TGTGCCAGCCGACCAGTTAGTCGAGTCAGGGGGTTTCTTAAGTTCTGGAATGGCTACACCTTC.